This T cell receptor beta chain was captured by sequencing in a study of shared clonotypes between healthy human individuals. Study-level findings and limits: The sharing of around 5% of naive CD4 clonotypes was seen across a handful of donors. Generation probabilities of non-shared clonotypes were lower (relative to those shared by all four donors). Larger estimated richness was generally seen in naive subsets than in memory subsets.

Comment on this clone: Its antigen is not known. This same CDR3 is encoded by further DNA sequences in the sample.

CD4+ cells underwent separation, giving CD45RA+ naive and CD45RA-negative memory subsets. Profiling relied on immunoSEQ multiplex PCR, and the TCRdb table lists in-frame clones only, not all of them. The sample includes some 660,000 clones, less than 80% seen only once; the top ten take about 1.8%. The clonotype was recovered from a woman under 40 in good health. Sequenced: memory CD4+ T cells sorted from blood. The subset here: CD45RA-negative fraction.

The CDR3 sequence: CASSLYLAGEETQYF. The CDR3 nucleotides read TGTGCCAGCAGCTTGTATTTAGCGGGAGAAGAGACCCAGTACTTC. This chain links TRBV5-4 with TRBJ2-5; the match to TRBD2 covers 9 bases. CDR3 length: 15 residues. V shed 1 base, J shed 3 bases, and the junction held 4 bases outside the gene matches. Germline lookup yields CDR1 SGHNT and CDR2 YYREEE (reference sequence). The whole variable domain, remainder taken from reference TRBV5-4 and TRBJ2-5, is ETGVTQSPTHLIKTRGQQVTLRCSSQSGHNTVSWYQQALGQGPQFIFQYYREEENGRGNFPPRFSGLQFPNYSSELNVNALELDDSALYLCASSLYLAGEETQYFGPGTRLLVL.